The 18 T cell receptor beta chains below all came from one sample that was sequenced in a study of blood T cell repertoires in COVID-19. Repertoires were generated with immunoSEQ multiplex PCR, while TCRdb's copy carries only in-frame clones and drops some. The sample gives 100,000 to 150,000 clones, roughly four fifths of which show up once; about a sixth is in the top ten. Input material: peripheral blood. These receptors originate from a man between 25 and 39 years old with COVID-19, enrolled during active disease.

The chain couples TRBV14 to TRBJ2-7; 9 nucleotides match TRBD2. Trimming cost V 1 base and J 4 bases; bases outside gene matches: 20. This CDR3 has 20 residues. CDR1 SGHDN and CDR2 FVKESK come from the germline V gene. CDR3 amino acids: CASSQGPVRLAALRLYEQYF. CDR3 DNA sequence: TGTGCCAGCAGCCAAGGCCCTGTCCGACTAGCGGCGCTCAGGTTGTACGAGCAGTACTTC.

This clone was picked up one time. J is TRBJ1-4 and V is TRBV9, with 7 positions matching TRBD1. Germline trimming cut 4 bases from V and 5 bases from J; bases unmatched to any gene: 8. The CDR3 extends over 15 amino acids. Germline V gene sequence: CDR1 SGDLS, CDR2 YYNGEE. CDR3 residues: CASSPEGQSNEKLFF. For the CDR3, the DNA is TGTGCCAGCAGCCCCGAGGGACAGTCCAATGAAAAACTGTTTTTT.

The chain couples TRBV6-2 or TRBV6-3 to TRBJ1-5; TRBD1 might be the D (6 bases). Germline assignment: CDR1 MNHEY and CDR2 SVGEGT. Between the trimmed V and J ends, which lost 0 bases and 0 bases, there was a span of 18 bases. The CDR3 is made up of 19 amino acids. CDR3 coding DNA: TGTGCCAGCAGTTACTCTGGACAGCGAATACAGTATAGCAATCAGCCCCAGCATTTT. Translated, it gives CASSYSGQRIQYSNQPQHF.

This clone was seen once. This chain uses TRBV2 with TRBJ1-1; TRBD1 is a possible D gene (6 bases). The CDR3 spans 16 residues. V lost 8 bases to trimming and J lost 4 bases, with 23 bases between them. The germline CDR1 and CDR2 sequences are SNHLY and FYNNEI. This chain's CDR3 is CASPRDLTGQGTEAFF. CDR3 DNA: TGTGCCAGCCCGAGAGACCTCACAGGGCAGGGCACTGAAGCTTTCTTT.

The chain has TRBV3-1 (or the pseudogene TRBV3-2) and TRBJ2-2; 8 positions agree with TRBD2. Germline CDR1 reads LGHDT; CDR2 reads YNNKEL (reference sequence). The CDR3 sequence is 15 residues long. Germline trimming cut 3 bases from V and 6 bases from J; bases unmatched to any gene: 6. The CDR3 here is CASSQQREGPGELFF. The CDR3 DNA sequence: TGTGCCAGCAGCCAGCAACGGGAGGGCCCCGGGGAGCTGTTTTTT.

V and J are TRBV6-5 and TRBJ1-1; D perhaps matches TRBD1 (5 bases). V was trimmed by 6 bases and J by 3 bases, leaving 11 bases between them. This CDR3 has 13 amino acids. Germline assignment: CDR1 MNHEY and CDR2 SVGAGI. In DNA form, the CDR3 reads TGTGCCAGCAGCGTACAGGAACACACTGAAGCTTTCTTT. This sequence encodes CASSVQEHTEAFF.

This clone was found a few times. The CDR3 coding sequence is TGTGCCAGCTCCCTCGGAGGGGCGATCGGGTCCTATAATTCACCCCTCCACTTT. Its translation: CASSLGGAIGSYNSPLHF. The rearrangement uses TRBV28 and TRBJ1-6; perhaps TRBD1 as D (5 bases). The CDR3 covers 18 residues. Germline V lookup: CDR1 MDHEN, CDR2 SYDVKM. V was trimmed by 8 bases and J by 1 base, leaving 21 bases between them.

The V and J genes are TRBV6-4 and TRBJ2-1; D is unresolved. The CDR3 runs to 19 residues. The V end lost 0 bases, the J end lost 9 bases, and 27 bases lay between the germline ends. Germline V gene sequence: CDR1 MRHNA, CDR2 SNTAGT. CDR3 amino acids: CASSDSTVPNQIPSFEQFF. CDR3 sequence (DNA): TGTGCCAGCAGTGACTCCACAGTGCCAAACCAAATTCCGTCATTTGAGCAGTTCTTC.

The CDR3 loop is CASGSGQAYGYTF. The CDR3, as DNA: TGTGCTAGTGGTTCGGGACAGGCCTATGGCTACACCTTC. The chain links TRBV12-5 to TRBJ1-2, with 8 bases that match TRBD1. Per the germline V gene, CDR1 is LGHNT and CDR2 is FRNRAP. The J segment lost 4 bases and the V segment lost 4 bases, leaving 2 bases of the junction unmatched. The CDR3 runs 13 residues.

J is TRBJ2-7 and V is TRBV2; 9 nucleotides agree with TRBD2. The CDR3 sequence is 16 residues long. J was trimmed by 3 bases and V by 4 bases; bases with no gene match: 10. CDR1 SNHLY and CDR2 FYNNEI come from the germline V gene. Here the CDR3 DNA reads TGTGCCAGCAGTGTAAGCGGGGGGACTACTGTCTACGAGCAGTACTTC. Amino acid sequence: CASSVSGGTTVYEQYF.

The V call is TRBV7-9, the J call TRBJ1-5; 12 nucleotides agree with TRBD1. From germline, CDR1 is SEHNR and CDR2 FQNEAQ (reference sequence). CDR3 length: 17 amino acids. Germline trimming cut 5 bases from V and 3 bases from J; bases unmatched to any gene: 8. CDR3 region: CASSKRGTGGINQPQHF. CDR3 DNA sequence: TGTGCCAGCAGCAAACGCGGGACAGGGGGCATCAATCAGCCCCAGCATTTT.

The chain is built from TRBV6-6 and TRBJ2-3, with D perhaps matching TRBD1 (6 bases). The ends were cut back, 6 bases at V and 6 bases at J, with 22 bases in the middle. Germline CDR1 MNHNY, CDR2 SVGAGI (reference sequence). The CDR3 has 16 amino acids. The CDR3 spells CASRSGYGQGTDTQYF. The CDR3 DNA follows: TGTGCCAGCAGATCAGGGTATGGGCAGGGGACGGATACGCAGTATTTT.

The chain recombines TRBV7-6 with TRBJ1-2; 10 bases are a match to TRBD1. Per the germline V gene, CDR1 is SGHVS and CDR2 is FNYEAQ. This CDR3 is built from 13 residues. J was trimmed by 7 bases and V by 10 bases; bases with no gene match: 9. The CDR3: CATSGQGFFGYTF. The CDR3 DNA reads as TGTGCCACCTCGGGACAGGGGTTCTTTGGCTACACCTTC.

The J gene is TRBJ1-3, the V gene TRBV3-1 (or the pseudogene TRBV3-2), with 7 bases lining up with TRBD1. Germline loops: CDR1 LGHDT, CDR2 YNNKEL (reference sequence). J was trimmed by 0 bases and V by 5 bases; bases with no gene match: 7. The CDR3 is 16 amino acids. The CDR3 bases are TGTGCCAGCAGCTTATACCGGGACAGCTCTGGAAACACCATATATTTT. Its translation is CASSLYRDSSGNTIYF.

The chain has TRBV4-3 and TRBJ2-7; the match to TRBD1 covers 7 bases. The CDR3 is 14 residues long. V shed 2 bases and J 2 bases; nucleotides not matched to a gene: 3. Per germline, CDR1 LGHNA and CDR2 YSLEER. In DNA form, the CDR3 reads TGCGCCAGCAGCCAACTCCAGGGGGCCTACGAGCAGTACTTC. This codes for CASSQLQGAYEQYF.

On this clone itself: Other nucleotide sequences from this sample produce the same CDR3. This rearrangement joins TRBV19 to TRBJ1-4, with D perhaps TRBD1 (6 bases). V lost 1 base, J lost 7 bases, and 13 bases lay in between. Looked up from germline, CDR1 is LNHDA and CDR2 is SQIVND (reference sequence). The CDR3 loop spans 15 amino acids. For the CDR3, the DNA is TGTGCCAGTAGTATAGGAGGCAGGGGTGGTGAAAAACTGTTTTTT. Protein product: CASSIGGRGGEKLFF.

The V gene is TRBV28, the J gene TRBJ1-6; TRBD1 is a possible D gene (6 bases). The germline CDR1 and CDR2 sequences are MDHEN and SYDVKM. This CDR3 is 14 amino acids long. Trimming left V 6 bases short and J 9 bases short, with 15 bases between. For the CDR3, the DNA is TGTGCCAGCAGAGACAGGTTGTGGAGTTCACCCCTCCACTTT. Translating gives CASRDRLWSSPLHF.

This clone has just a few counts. Here the CDR3 DNA reads TGTGCCAGTAGTCCCAGAGGCTACGAGCAGTACTTC. This sequence encodes CASSPRGYEQYF. The genes are TRBV19 and TRBJ2-7, with D hard to call. Germline CDR1 reads LNHDA; CDR2 reads SQIVND (reference sequence). With 5 bases removed from V and 3 bases from J, the gap between germline ends came to 8 bases. The CDR3 sequence is 12 residues long.